The 4 T cell receptor beta chains below were found in one sample sequenced in a study of blood T cell repertoires in COVID-19. Using immunoSEQ multiplex PCR, the repertoire was profiled, and TCRdb retains in-frame clones only, with some absent. The data contain tens of thousands of clones, about 89% of them singletons. Sample: peripheral blood. These receptors were collected from a man aged 65-85 years with active or convalescent COVID-19.

This chain joins TRBV7-9 and TRBJ2-3; D is undetermined. CDR3 length: 16 residues. Looked up from germline, CDR1 is SEHNR and CDR2 is FQNEAQ (reference sequence). The ends were cut back, 3 bases at V and 0 bases at J, with 13 bases in the middle. CDR3 sequence reads: CASSFSFDKSTDTQYF. The CDR3 DNA reads as TGTGCCAGCAGCTTCTCATTCGACAAAAGCACAGATACGCAGTATTTT.

V is TRBV19 and J is TRBJ1-4; 7 bases align to TRBD1. Germline assignment: CDR1 LNHDA and CDR2 SQIVND (reference sequence). The length of the CDR3 is 15 residues. After removal of 3 bases from V and 5 bases from J, the junction contained 6 bases not matched to a gene. CDR3 DNA: TGTGCCAGTAGTATCCAGGGGGTTGGGAATGAAAAACTGTTTTTT. It translates to CASSIQGVGNEKLFF.

The chain has TRBV9 and TRBJ1-4; D might be TRBD1 (6 bases). V was pared by 1 base and J by 1 base, with 8 bases between. The CDR3 length is 15 residues. Germline V gene sequence: CDR1 SGDLS, CDR2 YYNGEE. CDR3: CASSVQGQTNEKLFF. The CDR3 DNA is TGTGCCAGCAGCGTACAGGGACAAACTAATGAAAAACTGTTTTTT. Full variable domain (outside the CDR3, taken from reference TRBV9 and TRBJ1-4): DSGVTQTPKHLITATGQRVTLRCSPRSGDLSVYWYQQSLDQGLQFLIQYYNGEERAKGNILERFSAQQFPDLHSELNLSSLELGDSALYFCASSVQGQTNEKLFFGSGTQLSVL.

J is TRBJ2-1 and V is TRBV9; D is undetermined. CDR3 length equals 10 residues. Germline CDR1 and CDR2: SGDLS and YYNGEE. V lost 3 bases, J lost 12 bases, and 7 bases lay in between. The CDR3 bases are TGTGCCAGCAGCGCTCCTTGGCAGTTCTTC. It encodes CASSAPWQFF.